Below, 26 T cell receptor beta chains from the same sample are listed, as sequenced in a study of T cell repertoires in cytomegalovirus infection. TCRdb reanalysed the reads using MiXCR and keeps one entry per CDR3 protein. The data hold approximately 730,000 distinct CDR3 sequences, with roughly 33% observed a single time. What these receptors recognize is not known. Sequenced here: cultured PBMCs, sampled from culture after CMV antigen stimulation. These receptors originate from a human donor in good health (CMV status not recorded). Some clones in this sample may be carry-over from other donors' samples.

This clonotype was detected ten times or more. This rearrangement joins TRBV7-2 to TRBJ2-3, with D uncertain. Germline V gene lookup returns CDR1 SGHTA and CDR2 FQGNSA. This CDR3 has 12 amino acids. V lost 6 bases and J lost 8, with 12 bases in between. The CDR3 nucleotides are TGTGCCAGCAGTCCCGAGTGGGGTACGCAGTATTTT. It translates to CASSPEWGTQYF.

The chain recombines TRBV11-2 with TRBJ2-7; D not resolved. Germline assignment: CDR1 SGHAT and CDR2 FQNNGV. V shed 0 bases and J shed 0 bases, with 9 bases lying between them. The CDR3 runs to 15 residues. Here the CDR3 reads CASSLDQRSSYEQYF. CDR3 nucleotide sequence: TGTGCCAGCAGCTTAGATCAAAGGAGCTCCTACGAGCAGTACTTC.

The rearrangement uses TRBV27 and TRBJ2-7; TRBD1 agrees at 9 bases. Germline V gene lookup returns CDR1 MNHEY and CDR2 SMNVEV (reference sequence). This CDR3 spans 14 amino acids. J was trimmed by 5 bases and V by 6 bases; bases with no gene match: 8. CDR3 in DNA: TGTGCCAGCAGGTCCCGGGACAGGGTCCACGAGCAGTACTTC. It specifies CASRSRDRVHEQYF.

This chain joins TRBV19 and TRBJ1-1; D gene uncertain. The CDR3 loop spans 15 amino acids. Trimming took off 3 bases at V and 1 base at J, with 12 bases between the two ends. Germline CDR1 is LNHDA and CDR2 is SQIVND (reference sequence). CDR3 region: CASSILGPSNTEAFF. CDR3 nucleotide sequence: TGTGCCAGTAGTATTCTGGGCCCCTCGAACACTGAAGCTTTCTTT.

V usage is TRBV5-6 and J usage is TRBJ1-1, with 9 nucleotides matching TRBD1. The CDR3 totals 13 residues. The trim removed 1 base at V and 11 bases at J, leaving 6 bases unmatched. Germline V gene data show CDR1 as SGHDT and CDR2 as YYEEEE. CDR3 protein: CASSLWDRVRAFF. The DNA for the CDR3 is TGTGCCAGCAGCTTGTGGGACAGGGTAAGGGCTTTCTTT. Complete variable domain (other parts from reference TRBV5-6 and TRBJ1-1): DAGVTQSPTHLIKTRGQQVTLRCSPKSGHDTVSWYQQALGQGPQFIFQYYEEEERQRGNFPDRFSGHQFPNYSSELNVNALLLGDSALYLCASSLWDRVRAFFGQGTRLTVV.

V usage is TRBV29-1 and J usage is TRBJ2-2, with D maybe TRBD2 (5 bases). V was shortened by 2 bases and J by 4 bases, with 8 bases between the two germline ends. There are 13 residues in the CDR3. CDR1 and CDR2 (germline): SQVTM, ANQGSEA. The CDR3 spells CSVESGRTGELFF. CDR3 nucleotides: TGCAGCGTTGAAAGCGGTCGCACCGGGGAGCTGTTTTTT.

This clonotype occurred a few times. The chain couples TRBV14 to TRBJ1-2; 9 nucleotides align to TRBD1. CDR3 length: 15 residues. The germline V gene has CDR1 SGHDN and CDR2 FVKESK. V shed 3 bases, J shed 1 base, and the junction held 3 bases outside the gene matches. CDR3 in amino acids: CASSQRTGVNYGYTF. CDR3 bases: TGTGCCAGCAGCCAGAGGACAGGGGTTAACTATGGCTACACCTTC.

This chain uses TRBV11-3 with TRBJ2-3; D perhaps matches TRBD2 (5 bases). Trimming pared 1 base from V and 0 bases from J, leaving 8 bases between. Looked up from germline, CDR1 is SGHNT and CDR2 is YENEEA. The CDR3 loop spans 15 amino acids. The CDR3 bases are TGTGCCAGCAGCTTAGGACGGACTAGCACAGATACGCAGTATTTT. This translates into CASSLGRTSTDTQYF.

In this sample, this clonotype turned up a few times. The chain combines TRBV6-2 or TRBV6-3 with TRBJ2-2; 14 positions agree with TRBD2. CDR1 and CDR2 (germline): MNHEY, SVGEGT. The V gene end was trimmed by 6 bases and the J gene end by 7 bases; junction bases not matched to a gene: 13. This CDR3 spans 18 amino acids. The CDR3 DNA is TGTGCCAGCAGCCGCGGCCCTGGGACTAGCGGGAGAAGCGGGGAGCTGTTTTTT. Protein product: CASSRGPGTSGRSGELFF.

The chain recombines TRBV5-1 with TRBJ2-7; D not resolved. The CDR3 runs 14 residues. Germline V gives CDR1 SGHRS, CDR2 YFSETQ. The V and J ends lost 4 bases and 2 bases respectively, with 13 bases between them. The CDR3 coding sequence is TGCGCCAGCAGCGGATCGACGAGAGCCTACGAGCAGTACTTC. It is translated as CASSGSTRAYEQYF.

This rearrangement joins TRBV11-2 to TRBJ2-7; D not resolved. The ends were cut back, 2 bases at V and 4 bases at J, with 9 bases in the middle. Germline CDR1 and CDR2: SGHAT and FQNNGV. The CDR3 length is 13 residues. The CDR3 protein is CASSLNLGYEQYF. CDR3 in DNA: TGTGCCAGCAGCTTAAATCTAGGGTACGAGCAGTACTTC.

This clonotype was detected only a few times. This chain uses TRBV18 with TRBJ1-6, with a tentative D call TRBD1 (6 bases). V was pared by 3 bases and J by 7 bases, with 10 bases between. The CDR3 is 14 amino acids. CDR1 is KGHSH and CDR2 is LQKENI in the germline V gene. The CDR3 sequence: CASSPPTGNSPLHF. Written as DNA, the CDR3 is TGTGCCAGCTCACCGCCCACAGGGAATTCACCCCTCCACTTT.

In its sample, this clonotype was seen a few times. This chain joins TRBV27 and TRBJ1-1, with 11 bases lining up with TRBD1. V gave up 2 bases and J gave up 4 bases; unmatched junction bases: 6. The germline gives CDR1 MNHEY, CDR2 SMNVEV (reference sequence). CDR3 size: 16 residues. CDR3 protein: CASSLIGTGGFTEAFF. In DNA form, the CDR3 reads TGTGCCAGCAGTTTAATTGGGACAGGGGGTTTCACTGAAGCTTTCTTT.

This rearrangement joins TRBV19 to TRBJ2-6; possible D gene TRBD2, 6 bases. The V gene's germline CDR1 is LNHDA and CDR2 SQIVND (reference sequence). Between the trimmed V and J ends, which lost 5 bases and 2 bases, there was a span of 13 bases. This CDR3 region has 16 residues. The CDR3 region has the DNA TGTGCCAGTAGTGTGACGCGGGGTGCTGGGGCCAACGTCCTGACTTTC. Translating it yields CASSVTRGAGANVLTF.

The V gene is TRBV12-3 or TRBV12-4, the J gene TRBJ2-5; D unresolved. V was cut by 4 bases and J by 7 bases, with 13 bases left in between. The CDR3 totals 13 residues. CDR3 amino acids: CASSSPVRGTQYF. The DNA for the CDR3 is TGTGCCAGCAGTTCCCCGGTCCGAGGGACCCAGTACTTC.

The CDR3 DNA reads as TGTGCCAGCTGCTACAGGGGGTCCTCTGACGAGCAGTACTTC. This gives the protein CASCYRGSSDEQYF. This chain joins TRBV6-5 and TRBJ2-7; 8 bases match TRBD1. Germline CDR1 reads MNHEY; CDR2 reads SVGAGI. The CDR3 runs 14 residues. After removal of 8 bases from V and 5 bases from J, the junction contained 11 bases not matched to a gene.

The chain employs TRBV6-2 or TRBV6-3 and TRBJ2-5; 9 nucleotides align to TRBD1. The J segment lost 6 bases and the V segment lost 7 bases, leaving 12 bases of the junction unmatched. The CDR3 sequence is 15 residues long. Per germline, CDR1 MNHEY and CDR2 SVGEGT. The CDR3 sequence: CASTGAGTGRKTQYF. The DNA of the CDR3 is TGTGCCAGCACCGGGGCCGGGACAGGGAGGAAGACCCAGTACTTC.

This clonotype has a handful of counts. This chain uses TRBV7-2 with TRBJ1-1; D is unclear. The V gene lost 0 bases and the J gene lost 4 bases, with 12 bases spanning the gap. This CDR3 contains 15 residues. Germline V gives CDR1 SGHTA, CDR2 FQGNSA. The CDR3, as DNA: TGTGCCAGCAGCTTAGCGGGTCGGAGGGTCACTGAAGCTTTCTTT. This codes for CASSLAGRRVTEAFF.

This clonotype was observed at least ten times. The chain combines TRBV5-4 with TRBJ2-1, with TRBD2 identical over 13 bases. The CDR3 is 15 residues long. Unmatched junction bases numbered 2, after V lost 1 base and J lost 7 bases. Germline lookup yields CDR1 SGHNT and CDR2 YYREEE (reference sequence). The CDR3 DNA reads as TGTGCCAGCAGCTTGAGGACTAGCGGGAGAAATGAGCAGTTCTTC. This gives the protein CASSLRTSGRNEQFF.

This clonotype was counted between two and nine times. This chain uses TRBV11-2 with TRBJ2-5; D unclear. This CDR3 has 12 amino acids. Germline-derived CDR1 and CDR2 are SGHAT and FQNNGV. Between the trimmed V and J ends, which lost 4 bases and 3 bases, there was a span of 6 bases. CDR3 DNA: TGTGCCAGCAGCTCGATGGAAGAGACCCAGTACTTC. Its protein product is CASSSMEETQYF.

This clonotype has a handful of counts. The chain couples TRBV28 to TRBJ1-2; 11 nucleotides line up with TRBD1. V lost 3 bases, J lost 5 bases, and 11 bases stayed unmatched. The CDR3 sequence is 17 residues long. Germline CDR1 and CDR2: MDHEN and SYDVKM. The CDR3 loop reads CASSFRSGTGGWYGYTF. DNA for the CDR3: TGTGCCAGCAGTTTTCGCTCTGGGACAGGGGGTTGGTATGGCTACACCTTC.

The V call is TRBV12-5, the J call TRBJ2-4; 12 bases agree with TRBD2. Germline trimming cut 3 bases from V and 0 bases from J; bases unmatched to any gene: 18. CDR3 length: 22 residues. The germline V gene encodes CDR1 LGHNT and CDR2 FRNRAP. The CDR3 is CASGFAALPGLAGILAKNIQYF. CDR3 DNA: TGTGCTAGTGGTTTTGCTGCCCTCCCGGGACTAGCGGGCATTCTAGCCAAAAACATTCAGTACTTC.

CDR3 DNA: TGTGCCAGCAGTTACTCGGCAGCGGGAGAGAACGAGCAGTACTTC. This encodes CASSYSAAGENEQYF. V and J are TRBV6-5 and TRBJ2-7, with TRBD2 matching over 8 bases. The J segment lost 5 bases and the V segment lost 0 bases, leaving 6 bases of the junction unmatched. The germline CDR1 and CDR2 sequences are MNHEY and SVGAGI. The CDR3 contains 15 residues.

The chain links TRBV18 to TRBJ1-5; D unresolved. CDR3 length equals 16 residues. Germline V gives CDR1 KGHSH, CDR2 LQKENI. Between the trimmed V and J ends, which lost 2 bases and 0 bases, there was a span of 11 bases. CDR3 protein: CASSPMAPDSNQPQHF. The CDR3 nucleotides read TGTGCCAGCTCACCAATGGCCCCGGATAGCAATCAGCCCCAGCATTTT.

V is TRBV4-1 and J is TRBJ1-2; D is undetermined. V lost 0 bases and J 7 bases, leaving 9 bases between the germline ends. In germline, CDR1 is MGHRA, CDR2 YSYEKL. The CDR3 consists of 13 residues. The CDR3: CASSQEGWSGYTF. The CDR3 coding sequence is TGCGCCAGCAGCCAAGAAGGCTGGAGTGGCTACACCTTC.

The table lists this clonotype with a few counts. The CDR3 nucleotides read TGTGCCAGCACCTCATCCGGGCCCTACGAGCAGTACTTC. This translates into CASTSSGPYEQYF. J is TRBJ2-7 and V is TRBV6-1, with D hard to call. The CDR3 length is 13 residues. V was trimmed by 7 bases and J by 2 bases, leaving 12 bases between them. The germline V gene has CDR1 MNHNS and CDR2 SASEGT.